These 6 T cell receptor beta chains were sequenced from one sample in a study of T cells in tuberculosis. The protocol was immunoSEQ multiplex PCR, while the TCRdb copy is restricted to in-frame clones and leaves out a portion. The sample comprises roughly 41,000 clones, around 93% of which are singletons, and about 12% rests with the top ten. Specimen: PBMCs. These receptors originate from a donor aged 10-35 years with latent tuberculosis or without tuberculosis infection. Some clones in this sample may be carry-over from other donors' samples.

This chain links TRBV10-3 with TRBJ1-1; weak D call: TRBD1 (5 bases). V was cut by 6 bases and J by 6 bases, with 14 bases left in between. Germline V lookup: CDR1 ENHRY, CDR2 SYGVKD. This CDR3 has 13 amino acids. This CDR3 reads CAISSGLGPEAFF. The CDR3 DNA follows: TGTGCCATCAGCTCAGGGTTGGGTCCTGAAGCTTTCTTT.

This chain joins TRBV30 and TRBJ1-2; D unresolved. Germline V gene data show CDR1 as GTSNPN and CDR2 as SVGIG (reference sequence). The CDR3 is 12 amino acids. V was shortened by 3 bases and J by 2 bases, with 7 bases between the two germline ends. The CDR3 DNA sequence: TGTGCCTGGAGAGCAGGAAACTATGGCTACACCTTC. Its translation is CAWRAGNYGYTF. Together with reference TRBV30 and TRBJ1-2, the CDR3 gives the full variable domain: SQTIHQWPATLVQPVGSPLSLECTVEGTSNPNLYWYRQAAGRGLQLLFYSVGIGQISSEVPQNLSASRPQDRQFILSSKKLLLSDSGFYLCAWRAGNYGYTFGSGTRLTVV.

For this clone: One junction end does not reproduce the germline sequence, and a read error may be involved. The V call is TRBV5-4, the J call TRBJ1-2; D is ambiguous. Looked up from germline, CDR1 is SGHNT and CDR2 is YYREEE (reference sequence). The CDR3 is made up of 13 amino acids. In DNA, the CDR3 is TGTGCCAGTAGCTTGGGTACTAACTATGGCTACACCTTC. It codes for CASSLGTNYGYTF. The full variable domain, in which reference TRBV5-4 and TRBJ1-2 provide the parts outside the CDR3, is ETGVTQSPTHLIKTRGQQVTLRCSSQSGHNTVSWYQQALGQGPQFIFQYYREEENGRGNFPPRFSGLQFPNYSSELNVNALELDDSALYLCASSLGTNYGYTFGSGTRLTVV.

This clone was found a few times. J is TRBJ1-2 and V is TRBV2; 7 bases line up with TRBD1. V lost 10 bases to trimming and J lost 3 bases; unmatched junction nucleotides: 11. CDR3 length equals 14 residues. Germline V gene lookup returns CDR1 SNHLY and CDR2 FYNNEI. CDR3 protein: CATTGPTGDYGYTF. CDR3 nucleotide sequence: TGTGCCACCACAGGCCCCACAGGGGACTATGGCTACACCTTC.

The chain combines TRBV5-1 with TRBJ1-2, with TRBD1 matching over 7 bases. Germline V gives CDR1 SGHRS, CDR2 YFSETQ. The CDR3 is 18 residues long. V lost 3 bases to trimming and J lost 0 bases; unmatched junction nucleotides: 14. CDR3: CASSSYLSSGTANYGYTF. In nucleotides, the CDR3 is TGCGCCAGCAGCTCGTATTTGTCCTCCGGGACAGCTAACTATGGCTACACCTTC.

V is TRBV7-8 and J is TRBJ2-3; TRBD2 matches at 10 bases. The V and J ends lost 1 base and 4 bases, in that order; junction bases with no gene match: 5. This CDR3 is built from 16 residues. Per the germline V gene, CDR1 is SGHVS and CDR2 is FQNEAQ. The CDR3 reads CASSLDASGGADTQYF. In DNA, the CDR3 is TGTGCCAGCAGCTTAGATGCTAGCGGGGGAGCAGATACGCAGTATTTT. The whole variable domain, filled in from reference TRBV7-8 and TRBJ2-3, reads GAGVSQSPRYKVAKRGQDVALRCDPISGHVSLFWYQQALGQGPEFLTYFQNEAQLDKSGLPSDRFFAERPEGSVSTLKIQRTQQEDSAVYLCASSLDASGGADTQYFGPGTRLTVL.